This T cell receptor (beta chain) comes out of a study of blood T cell repertoires in COVID-19. Germline assignment: CDR1 SGHRS and CDR2 YFSETQ. This CDR3 spans 14 amino acids. V lost 0 bases, J lost 3 bases, and 7 bases lay in between. Source study methods: Reference gene primers were amplified, and this amplification served to estimate nucleated cell counts. The data were produced by immunoSEQ multiplex PCR, yet TCRdb's version contains in-frame clones alone and is incomplete. Clone size and V and J calls were adopted from that table, with D and trimming inferred from the DNA. The sample lists 220,000 or so clones, about four fifths occurring once. Participants were aged about 18 to 90 years, lived in under 30 US areas, and enrolled virtually. Assignment of participants to cohorts was predicated upon participant-reported clinical history.

V gene TRBV5-1 combines with J gene TRBJ1-5, with unresolved D. The sample taken for sequencing was PBMCs or T cells enriched from blood (not recorded which). This TCR was sampled from a woman aged 40 to 55 who had recovered from COVID-19. CDR3 sequence: CASSLGGINQPQHF. In DNA, the CDR3 is TGCGCCAGCAGCTTGGGCGGGATCAATCAGCCCCAGCATTTT.